This T cell receptor beta chain derives from a study of PD-L1 blockade in urothelial cancer. About the study: Every 3 weeks, patients received intravenous atezolizumab 1,200 mg, beginning 2014. Most of the 29 patients were men with bladder-origin urothelial cancer. The study's findings and limits: Every patient provided just one FFPE tumor sample, which was not taken right before treatment.

V was clipped by 8 bases and J by 2 bases; unmatched bases: 5. Germline CDR1 is MNHGY and CDR2 is SAAAGT. The CDR3 covers 13 residues. By proportion, this clone is medium-sized (0.01 to 0.1%). Its antigen is unidentified. PCRs were each spiked with synthetic TCR analog templates. Libraries were prepared by immunoSEQ multiplex PCR; TCRdb keeps only in-frame clonotypes and omits some of them. The sample shows 2,500 to 3,000 clones, about 33% of them seen only once. The source is a man in his 70s with urothelial cancer. The source was tumor tissue, collected before atezolizumab (anti-PD-L1) treatment. V gene TRBV6-8 combines with J gene TRBJ2-7; 8 bases match TRBD1. The CDR3 spells CASGTGTPYEQYF. For the CDR3, the DNA is TGTGCCAGCGGGACAGGCACTCCCTACGAGCAGTACTTC.